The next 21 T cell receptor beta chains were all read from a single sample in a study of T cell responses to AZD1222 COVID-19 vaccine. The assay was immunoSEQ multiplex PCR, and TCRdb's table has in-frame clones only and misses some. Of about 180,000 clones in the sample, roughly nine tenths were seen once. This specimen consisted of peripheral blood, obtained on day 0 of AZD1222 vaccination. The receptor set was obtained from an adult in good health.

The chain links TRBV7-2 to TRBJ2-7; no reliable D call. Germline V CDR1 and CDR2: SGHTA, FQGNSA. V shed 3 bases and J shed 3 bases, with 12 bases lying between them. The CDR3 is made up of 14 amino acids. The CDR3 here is CASSFNLEYYEQYF. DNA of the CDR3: TGTGCCAGCAGCTTTAATCTTGAATACTACGAGCAGTACTTC.

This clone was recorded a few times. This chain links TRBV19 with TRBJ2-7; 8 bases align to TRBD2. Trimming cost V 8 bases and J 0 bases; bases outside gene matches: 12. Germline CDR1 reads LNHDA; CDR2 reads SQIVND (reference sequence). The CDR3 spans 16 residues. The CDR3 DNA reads TGTGCCAGTCACAGCGGGGGAGGGAACCCCTCCTACGAGCAGTACTTC. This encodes CASHSGGGNPSYEQYF.

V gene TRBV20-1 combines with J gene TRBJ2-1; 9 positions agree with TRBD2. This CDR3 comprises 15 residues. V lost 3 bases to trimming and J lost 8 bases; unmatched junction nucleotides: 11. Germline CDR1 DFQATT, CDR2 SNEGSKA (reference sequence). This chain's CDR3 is CSASGVAGAWDEQFF. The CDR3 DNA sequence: TGCAGTGCTAGTGGGGTAGCGGGGGCCTGGGATGAGCAGTTCTTC.

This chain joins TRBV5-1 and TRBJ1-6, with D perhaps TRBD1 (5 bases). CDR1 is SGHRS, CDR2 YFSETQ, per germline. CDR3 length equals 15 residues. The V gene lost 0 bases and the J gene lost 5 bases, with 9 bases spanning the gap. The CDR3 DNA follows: TGCGCCAGCAGCTTGGGGGGGGAGGATAATTCACCCCTCCACTTT. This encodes CASSLGGEDNSPLHF.

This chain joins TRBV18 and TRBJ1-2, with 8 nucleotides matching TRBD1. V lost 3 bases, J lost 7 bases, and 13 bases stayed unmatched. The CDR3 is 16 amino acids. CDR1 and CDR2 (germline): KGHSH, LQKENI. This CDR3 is CASSPGQGALLGGYTF. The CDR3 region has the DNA TGTGCCAGCTCACCCGGCCAGGGGGCCCTCCTTGGTGGCTACACCTTC.

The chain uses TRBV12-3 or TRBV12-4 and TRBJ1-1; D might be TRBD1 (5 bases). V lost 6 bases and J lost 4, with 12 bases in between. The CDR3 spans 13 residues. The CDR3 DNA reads TGTGCCAGCAGCACAGGAATGGGCACTGAAGCTTTCTTT. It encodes CASSTGMGTEAFF.

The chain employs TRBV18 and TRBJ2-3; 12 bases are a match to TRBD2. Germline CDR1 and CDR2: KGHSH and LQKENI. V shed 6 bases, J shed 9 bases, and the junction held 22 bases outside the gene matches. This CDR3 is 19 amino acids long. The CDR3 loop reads CASSPPGLAGGPVARTQYF. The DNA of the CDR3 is TGTGCCAGCTCCCCCCCCGGGCTAGCGGGGGGGCCTGTAGCTAGGACGCAGTATTTT.

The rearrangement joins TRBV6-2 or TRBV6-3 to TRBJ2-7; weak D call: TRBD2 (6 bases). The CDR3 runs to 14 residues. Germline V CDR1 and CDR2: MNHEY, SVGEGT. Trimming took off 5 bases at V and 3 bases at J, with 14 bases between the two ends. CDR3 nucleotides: TGTGCCAGCAGTGCCCGGGAGAATTACTACGAGCAGTACTTC. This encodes CASSARENYYEQYF.

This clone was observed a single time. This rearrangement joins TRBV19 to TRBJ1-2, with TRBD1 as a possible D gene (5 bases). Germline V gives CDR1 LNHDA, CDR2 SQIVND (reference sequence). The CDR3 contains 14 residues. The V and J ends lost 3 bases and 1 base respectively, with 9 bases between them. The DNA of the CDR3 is TGTGCCAGTAGTATGTTCGACAGTAACTATGGCTACACCTTC. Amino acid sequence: CASSMFDSNYGYTF.

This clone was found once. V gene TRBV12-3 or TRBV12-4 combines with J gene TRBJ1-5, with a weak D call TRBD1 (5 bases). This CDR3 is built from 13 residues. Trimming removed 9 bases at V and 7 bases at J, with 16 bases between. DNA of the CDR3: TGTGCCAGTTCGGGGGGTGCGGAGCAGCCCCAGCATTTT. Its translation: CASSGGAEQPQHF.

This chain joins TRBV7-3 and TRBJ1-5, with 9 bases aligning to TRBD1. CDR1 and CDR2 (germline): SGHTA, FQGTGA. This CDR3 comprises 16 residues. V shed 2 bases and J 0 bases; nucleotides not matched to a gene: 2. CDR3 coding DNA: TGTGCCAGCAGCTTAGGGGGACAGGGTAGCAATCAGCCCCAGCATTTT. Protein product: CASSLGGQGSNQPQHF.

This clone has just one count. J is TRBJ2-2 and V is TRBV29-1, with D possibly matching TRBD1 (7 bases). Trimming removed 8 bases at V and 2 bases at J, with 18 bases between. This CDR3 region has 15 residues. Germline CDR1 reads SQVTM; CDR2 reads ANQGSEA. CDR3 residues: CSPREDRKNTGELFF. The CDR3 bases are TGCAGCCCCAGGGAGGACAGGAAAAACACCGGGGAGCTGTTTTTT.

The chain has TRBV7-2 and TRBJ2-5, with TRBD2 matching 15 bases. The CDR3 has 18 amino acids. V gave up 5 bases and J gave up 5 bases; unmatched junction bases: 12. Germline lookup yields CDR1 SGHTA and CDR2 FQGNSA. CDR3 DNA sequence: TGTGCCAGCAGCAAACGGACTAGCGGGGGGGTTTATCCTGAGACCCAGTACTTC. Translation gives CASSKRTSGGVYPETQYF.

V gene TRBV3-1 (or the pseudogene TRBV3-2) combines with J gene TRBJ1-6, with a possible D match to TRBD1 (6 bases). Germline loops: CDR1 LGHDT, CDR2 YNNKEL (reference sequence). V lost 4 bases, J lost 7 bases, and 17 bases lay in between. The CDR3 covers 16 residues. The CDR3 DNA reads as TGTGCCAGCAGCCGCGGGGGAGCAGGGGTGAATTCACCCCTCCACTTT. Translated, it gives CASSRGGAGVNSPLHF.

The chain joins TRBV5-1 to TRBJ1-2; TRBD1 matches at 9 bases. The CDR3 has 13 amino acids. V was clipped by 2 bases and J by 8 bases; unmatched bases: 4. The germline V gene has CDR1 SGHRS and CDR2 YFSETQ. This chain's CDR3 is CASSLQGAEGYTF. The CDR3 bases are TGCGCCAGCAGCTTACAGGGGGCGGAGGGCTACACCTTC.

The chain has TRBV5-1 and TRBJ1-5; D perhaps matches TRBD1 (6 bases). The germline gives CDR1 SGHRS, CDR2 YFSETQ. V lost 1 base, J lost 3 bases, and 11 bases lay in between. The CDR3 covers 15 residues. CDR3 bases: TGCGCCAGCAGCTTGCACGGACAGTTCAATCAGCCCCAGCATTTT. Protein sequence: CASSLHGQFNQPQHF.

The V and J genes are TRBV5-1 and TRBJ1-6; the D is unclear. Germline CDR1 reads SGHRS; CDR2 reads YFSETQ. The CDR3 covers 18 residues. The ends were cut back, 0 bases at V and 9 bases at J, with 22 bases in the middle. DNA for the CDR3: TGCGCCAGCAGCTTGGTTGGCGGCGCTGGGTTGTGGACTTCACCCCTCCACTTT. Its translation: CASSLVGGAGLWTSPLHF.

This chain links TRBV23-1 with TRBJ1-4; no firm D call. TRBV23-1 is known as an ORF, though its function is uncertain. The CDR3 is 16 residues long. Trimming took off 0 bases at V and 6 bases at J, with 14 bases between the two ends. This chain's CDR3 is CASSQSYTDGYEKLFF. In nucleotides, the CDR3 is TGCGCCAGCAGTCAATCGTACACGGACGGTTATGAAAAACTGTTTTTT.

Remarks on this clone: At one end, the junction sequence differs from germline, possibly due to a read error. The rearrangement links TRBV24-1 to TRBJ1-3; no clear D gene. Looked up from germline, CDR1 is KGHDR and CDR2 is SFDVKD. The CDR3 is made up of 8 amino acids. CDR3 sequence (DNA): TGTGCCACCAGCCCCGAGCATTTT. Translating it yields CATSPEHF.

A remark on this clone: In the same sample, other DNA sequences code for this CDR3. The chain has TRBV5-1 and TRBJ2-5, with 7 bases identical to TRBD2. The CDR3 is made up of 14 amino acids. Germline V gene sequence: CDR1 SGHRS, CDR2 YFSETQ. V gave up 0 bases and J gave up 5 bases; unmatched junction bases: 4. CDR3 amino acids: CASSLGLAGETQYF. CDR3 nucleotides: TGCGCCAGCAGCTTGGGACTAGCCGGGGAGACCCAGTACTTC.

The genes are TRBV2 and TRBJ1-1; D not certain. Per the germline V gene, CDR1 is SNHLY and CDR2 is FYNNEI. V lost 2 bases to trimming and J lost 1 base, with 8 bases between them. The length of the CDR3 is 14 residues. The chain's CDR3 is CASSETLPNTEAFF. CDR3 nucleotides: TGTGCCAGCAGTGAAACCCTCCCGAACACTGAAGCTTTCTTT.